The following is a T cell receptor (beta chain) sequence with its context. TCRdb keeps only in-frame clones here, not all; method: immunoSEQ multiplex PCR. The data show 140,000 to 150,000 clones, with about nine tenths seen just once and roughly 4.3% held by the top ten. The source of the sample is a study of cytomegalovirus exposure and HLA in healthy donors. There are 14 residues in the CDR3. V shed 6 bases, J shed 1 base, and the junction held 3 bases outside the gene matches. Germline V gene data show CDR1 as MNHEY and CDR2 as SMNVEV (reference sequence). The clonotype was recovered from a young man in good health and CMV-seropositive. The chain joins TRBV27 to TRBJ2-1; TRBD1 aligns across 7 bases. The sequencing sample was made of PBMCs. The CDR3 nucleotides are TGTGCCAGCAGAAGGACAGGTTCCTACAATGAGCAGTTCTTC. Amino acid sequence: CASRRTGSYNEQFF.